This TCR beta chain was sequenced in a study of identical twins. This clonotype was seen a handful of times. The CDR3 extends over 14 amino acids. Trimming removed 4 bases at V and 4 bases at J, with 14 bases between. Per the germline V gene, CDR1 is MNHEY and CDR2 is SVGAGI. cDNA carried unique molecular identifiers, and a universal primer site was added by template switching. TCRdb processed the 5' RACE reads anew with MiXCR; each CDR3 protein has one entry. The sample shows roughly 770,000 distinct CDR3 sequences, 18% of them seen only once. These data also featured in a second study, about T cells expressing NK-cell markers. This second study says: As a fraction of CD8+ T cells, dominant NKG2C+ clonotypes reached about 1.0-7.0% in about six donors.

The sample consisted of PBMCs. V is TRBV6-5 and J is TRBJ2-7; D could derive from TRBD1 or TRBD2 (5 bases each). This clonotype was obtained from a young woman in good health. CDR3: CASSSRVEGYEQYF. The CDR3 DNA reads TGTGCCAGCAGTTCGAGGGTAGAGGGGTACGAGCAGTACTTC.